This T cell receptor beta chain was documented in a study of blood T cells in healthy people across ages. Study results and limitations: A roughly linear age-dependent decrease characterized TCR beta diversity per million T cells. TCR beta diversity was tightly associated with the proportion of naive T cells.

For the second PCR, which ran for about 7 to 11 cycles, a sample-barcoded 5' primer and a J-beta primer mix were used. TCRdb recomputed calls from the 5' RACE reads with MiXCR, one row per CDR3 protein. The sample has about 1,400,000 distinct CDR3 sequences, almost 60% seen once. Isolated per sample were at least 6 million PBMCs. In regard to this clonotype: The antigen remains undetermined.

Germline loops: CDR1 SGHTA, CDR2 FQGNSA. V shed 2 bases and J shed 4 bases, with 7 bases lying between them. The CDR3 length is 13 residues. The gene calls are TRBV7-2 and TRBJ2-3; D unclear. Input material: blood. The clonotype comes from a man aged 18-30 years in good health. Here the CDR3 DNA reads TGTGCCAGCAGCTTACAGAGCGCAGATACGCAGTATTTT. Protein: CASSLQSADTQYF.